This TCR beta chain originates from a study of T cell responses to AZD1222 COVID-19 vaccine. Study-level results: The breadth and depth of Spike-specific TCRs increased once two AZD1222 doses had been given. The sample set comprised mostly white British donors with more females, and clonal diversity was possibly underestimated.

TCRdb's copy holds only in-frame clones and misses some; the assay was immunoSEQ multiplex PCR. The data contain 75,000 to 80,000 clones, over 60% of them singletons. V was shortened by 6 bases and J by 3 bases, with 11 bases between the two germline ends. Germline V gives CDR1 MNHEY, CDR2 SVGAGI. The CDR3 contains 13 residues. Worth noting for this clone: Antigen unknown.

The sequencing here drew on peripheral blood, taken 28 days after the second dose of the MenACWY control vaccine. The clonotype originates from an adult who received the MenACWY meningococcal vaccine as a control. This sequence joins TRBV6-5 and TRBJ1-1, with D uncertain. Here the CDR3 reads CASRSGPHTEAFF. Written as DNA, the CDR3 is TGTGCCAGCAGATCCGGGCCCCACACTGAAGCTTTCTTT.